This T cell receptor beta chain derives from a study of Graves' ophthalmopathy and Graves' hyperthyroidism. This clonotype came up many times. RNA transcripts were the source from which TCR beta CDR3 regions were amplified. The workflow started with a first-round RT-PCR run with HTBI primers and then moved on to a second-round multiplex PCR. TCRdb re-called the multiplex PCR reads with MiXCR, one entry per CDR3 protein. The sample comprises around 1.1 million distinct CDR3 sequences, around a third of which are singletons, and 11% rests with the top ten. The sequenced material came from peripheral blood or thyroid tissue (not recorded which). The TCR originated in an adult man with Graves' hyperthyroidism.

The CDR3 DNA reads TGTGCCAGCAGCCAAGAGGACAGGACATCCTATGGCTACACCTTC. Protein: CASSQEDRTSYGYTF. V is TRBV4-2 and J is TRBJ1-2; 7 nucleotides line up with TRBD1. Germline V CDR1 and CDR2: LGHNA, YNFKEQ. The CDR3 loop spans 15 amino acids. The V and J ends lost 0 bases and 4 bases, in that order; junction bases with no gene match: 5.